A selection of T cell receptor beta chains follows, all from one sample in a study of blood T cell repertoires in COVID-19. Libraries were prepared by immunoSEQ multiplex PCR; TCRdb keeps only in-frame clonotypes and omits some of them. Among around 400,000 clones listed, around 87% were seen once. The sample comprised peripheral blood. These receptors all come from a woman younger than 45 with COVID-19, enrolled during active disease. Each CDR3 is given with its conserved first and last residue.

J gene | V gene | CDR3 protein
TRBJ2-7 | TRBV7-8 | CASSAGTSGNIAYEQYF
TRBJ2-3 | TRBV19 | CASKLADSDTQYF
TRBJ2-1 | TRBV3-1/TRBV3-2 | CASSQLSSYNEQFF
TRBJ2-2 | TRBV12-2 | CASRCRQGRYTGELFF
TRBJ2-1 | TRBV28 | CAIDSGRTHEQFF
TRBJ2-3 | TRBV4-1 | CASSQDGPSGIREDTQYF
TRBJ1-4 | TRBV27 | CASSLLISARGREKLFF
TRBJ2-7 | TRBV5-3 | CARTLGRLSYEQYF
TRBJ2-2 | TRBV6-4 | CASSGEVGGELFF
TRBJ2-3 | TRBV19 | CASSIDQGQVPRQYF
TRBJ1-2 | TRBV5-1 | CASSLRRRMRGYTF
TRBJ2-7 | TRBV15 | CATSLGGMGYEQYF
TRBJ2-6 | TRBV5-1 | CASTLGGSSGANVLTF
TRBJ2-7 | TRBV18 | CASSPTSSYEQYF
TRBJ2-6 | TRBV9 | CASSPLGQGLSGANVLTF
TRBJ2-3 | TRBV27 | CASSLLAGVGGTQYF
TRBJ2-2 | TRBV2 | CASSVWLAGDTGELFF
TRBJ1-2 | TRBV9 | CASSVSRDRAVYGYTF
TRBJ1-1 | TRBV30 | CAQGDTEAFF
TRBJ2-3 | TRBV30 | CAWTKTDTQYF
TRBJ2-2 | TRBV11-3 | CAGRETGGPNTGELFF
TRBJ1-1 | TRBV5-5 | CASSLGQMNTEAFF
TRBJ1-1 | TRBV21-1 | CASSKWEVRRQYTEAFF
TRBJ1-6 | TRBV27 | CASSRGGRSPLHF
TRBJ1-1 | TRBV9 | CASSVEPGDTEAFF
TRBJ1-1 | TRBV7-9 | CASTKTDTNTEAFF
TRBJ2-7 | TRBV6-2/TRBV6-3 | CASSFPSGRNSYEQYF
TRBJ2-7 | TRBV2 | CASSAGTRTSVQYF
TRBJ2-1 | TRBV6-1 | CASSEGVGLRSYNEQFF
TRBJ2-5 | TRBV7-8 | CASSPRDSGWGQETQYF
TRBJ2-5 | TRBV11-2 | CASSLGTTRTWETQYF
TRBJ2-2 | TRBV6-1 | CASSEAWAGGVNTGELFF
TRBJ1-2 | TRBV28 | CASSLTSDSPYGYTF
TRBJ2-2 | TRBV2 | CASSPLAWNTGELFF
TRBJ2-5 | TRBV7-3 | CASSLTGSQETQYF
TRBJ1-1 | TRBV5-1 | CASSGQGANTEAFF
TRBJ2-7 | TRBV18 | CASSTGDDEQYF
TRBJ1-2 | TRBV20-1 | CSASGLRGRGGYTF
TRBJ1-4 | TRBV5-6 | CASSRVAGIAEKLFF
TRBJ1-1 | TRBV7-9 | CASRGADGEAFF
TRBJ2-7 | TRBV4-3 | CASSQELGTAIYEQYF
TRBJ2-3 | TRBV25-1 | CASSRKLAASTDTQYF
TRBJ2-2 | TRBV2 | CASSRGGTGELFF
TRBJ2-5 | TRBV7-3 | CASSPQGGETQYF
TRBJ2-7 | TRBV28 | CASTEAQGREQYF
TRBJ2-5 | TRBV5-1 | CASSLGEETQYF
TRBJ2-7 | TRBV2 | CASRGSGEQYF
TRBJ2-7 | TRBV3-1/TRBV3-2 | CASSRPTSGRSHEQYF
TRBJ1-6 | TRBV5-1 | CASQLARTGGSPLHF
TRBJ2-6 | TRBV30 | CAWSVRWSSGANVLTF
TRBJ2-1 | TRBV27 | CASSRRTDEQFF
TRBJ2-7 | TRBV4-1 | CASSQPPPGDYEQYF
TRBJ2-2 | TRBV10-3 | CAAYTGTGQTGELFF
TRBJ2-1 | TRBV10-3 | CAISEGASRGSYNEQFF
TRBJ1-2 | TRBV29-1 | CSCPSQEDYGYTF
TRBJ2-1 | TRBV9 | CASSVTSGRSYEQFF
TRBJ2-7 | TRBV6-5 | CASKGAGPSSYEQYF
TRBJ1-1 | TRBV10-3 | CAISGGQGWTEAFF
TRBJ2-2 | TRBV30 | CAWSVLVETGELFF
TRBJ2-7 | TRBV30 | CASTDRVEQYF